This is a list of T cell receptor beta chains from one sample in a study of long-term antiretroviral therapy in people with HIV. TCRdb's table, derived via immunoSEQ multiplex PCR, lists solely in-frame clones and lacks some. Among roughly 17,000 clones listed, about 86% were seen once. Source: unsorted PBMCs, taken 0.3 years before starting antiretroviral therapy. The receptors stem from a man aged 45-60 years with HIV. Both conserved end residues are part of each CDR3. A D gene is named only where the DNA matches it firmly. Clone size is shown for a subset of rows, as once, few, many or a class of expanded clone.

v_gene	j_gene	abundance	d_gene	CDR3nt	CDR3aa
TRBV10-3	TRBJ2-1	.	.	TGTGCCTCCAATCCCCACTCTAGCACCGAGTCCTACAATGAGCAGTTCTTC	CASNPHSSTESYNEQFF
TRBV6-5	TRBJ2-3	.	.	TGTGCCAGCAGTCCCCGGATAGATGGCACAGATACGCAGTATTTT	CASSPRIDGTDTQYF
TRBV18	TRBJ1-5	.	.	TGTGCCAGCTCATCGGGGAACAATCAGCCCCAGCATTTT	CASSSGNNQPQHF
TRBV19	TRBJ1-1	once	TRBD1	TGTGCCAGTAAGGAAACTACAGGGGAAAGTTACACTGAAGCTTTCTTT	CASKETTGESYTEAFF
TRBV10-3	TRBJ2-7	once	.	TGTGCCATCAACCCGGGTCCTACTTACGAGCAGTACTTC	CAINPGPTYEQYF
TRBV27	TRBJ1-1	.	.	TGTGCCAGCAGTTTACGGGCAGGGGCGAACACTGAAGCTTTCTTT	CASSLRAGANTEAFF
TRBV2	TRBJ1-2	.	.	TGTGCCAGCAGTGACGGTTCTAAGTGGGGTACTAACTATGGCTACACCTTC	CASSDGSKWGTNYGYTF
TRBV19	TRBJ2-1	once	TRBD1	TGTGCCAGTAGAGGGACAGCGAGCTCCTACAATGAGCAGTTCTTC	CASRGTASSYNEQFF
TRBV15	TRBJ2-7	.	.	TGTGCCACCAGCAGAGAACAAAGGGCCTACGAGCAGTACTTC	CATSREQRAYEQYF
TRBV5-1	TRBJ1-1	.	.	TGCGCCAGCAGCTTGGAGGGAAACACTGAAGCTTTCTTT	CASSLEGNTEAFF
TRBV7-3	TRBJ2-7	.	.	TGTGCCAGCAGCTTGGGCCGGAACTACGAGCAGTACTTC	CASSLGRNYEQYF
TRBV6-1	TRBJ2-7	.	.	TGTGCCAGCAGTGATCCCGCAGGAGCCTACGAGCAGTACTTC	CASSDPAGAYEQYF
TRBV9	TRBJ2-7	.	TRBD1	TGTGCCAGCAGCCCAGACTTAGGGGGCTCGTGGGTCGAGCAGTACTTC	CASSPDLGGSWVEQYF
TRBV27	TRBJ1-5	.	TRBD1	TGTGCCAGCAGTCTCCCAATGAGGGGGGGGACAGGGGGCACGTTCGAGCCCCAGCATTTT	CASSLPMRGGTGGTFEPQHF
TRBV28	TRBJ1-5	few	.	.	CASSFGQGTWGWHF
TRBV5-4	TRBJ2-7	.	TRBD2	TGTGCCAGCAGCTTGACTAGCGGGGGGGTCAACGAGCAGTACTTC	CASSLTSGGVNEQYF
TRBV2	TRBJ2-7	.	.	TGTGCCAGCCGCCAGGAGGACTCCTACGAGCAGTACTTC	CASRQEDSYEQYF
TRBV6-5	TRBJ2-7	.	TRBD2	TGTGCCAGCAGTTACTCGGGGCTAGCGGGGACCTACGAGCAGTACTTC	CASSYSGLAGTYEQYF
TRBV4-3	TRBJ2-7	.	TRBD1	TGCGCCAGCAGCCAAGATTCGGCGGGACAGGGGGCCTACGAGCAGTACTTC	CASSQDSAGQGAYEQYF
TRBV5-5	TRBJ2-1	.	.	TGTGCCAGCAGCTTGGCCGGGCCCTACCCCTACAATGAGCAGTTCTTC	CASSLAGPYPYNEQFF
TRBV4-1	TRBJ2-5	.	.	TGCGCCAGCAGCCAAAGTGGTGCGGGACGGAGCCAAGAGACCCAGTACTTC	CASSQSGAGRSQETQYF
TRBV6-4	TRBJ2-6	.	.	TGTGCCAGCAGTGACTCGGCGGCGTCTGGGGCCAACGTCCTGACTTTC	CASSDSAASGANVLTF
TRBV4-1	TRBJ1-5	few	.	TGCGCCAGCAGCCAAATTGATCTTCTGGCGGGCAATCAGCCCCAGCATTTT	CASSQIDLLAGNQPQHF
TRBV19	TRBJ1-1	.	.	TGTGCCAGTAGTATCAGCAGAGCGTCTTTCATGAACACTGAAGCTTTCTTT	CASSISRASFMNTEAFF
TRBV2	TRBJ2-7	.	.	TGTGCCAGCAGTGTAGTCGAGCAGTACTTC	CASSVVEQYF
TRBV4-2	TRBJ1-1	.	.	TGTGCCAGCAGCCAAGGGACAACCGAGGCTTTCTTT	CASSQGTTEAFF
TRBV7-3	TRBJ2-5	.	.	TGTGCCAGCAGCCCTATCACCAGGGAGGACCAGTACTTC	CASSPITREDQYF
TRBV7-2	TRBJ2-7	.	.	TGTGCCACCTCCCGGCGTTCCGCCTACGAGCAGTACTTC	CATSRRSAYEQYF
TRBV10-3	TRBJ2-7	few	.	TGTGCCATCAGTGACCAAGCCTACGAGCAGTACTTC	CAISDQAYEQYF
TRBV7-7	TRBJ2-2	.	.	TGTGCTAGCAGCTCCCGTCGCCAAGACTGGGCGAACACCGGGGAGCTGTTTTTT	CASSSRRQDWANTGELFF
TRBV5-6	TRBJ2-6	.	.	TGTGCCAGCAGCCCGGGTCTCGCGGGGGCCAACGTCCTGACTTTC	CASSPGLAGANVLTF
TRBV7-2	TRBJ1-6	.	TRBD1	TGTGCCAGCAGCCCGGATGGCAGGGGGAATTCACCCCTCCACTTT	CASSPDGRGNSPLHF
TRBV7-9	TRBJ2-1	.	TRBD2	TGTGCCAGCAGCTTATCACGGGGGGATGAGCAGTTCTTC	CASSLSRGDEQFF
TRBV28	TRBJ1-5	.	.	TGTGCCAGCAGACGCCCAGGGGATCAGCCCCAGCATTTT	CASRRPGDQPQHF
TRBV5-1	TRBJ1-2	.	.	TGCGCCAGCAGGACGGGGGCCTTGGTGGCCTTC	CASRTGALVAF
TRBV5-5	TRBJ2-6	.	.	TGTGCCAGCAGCTTAATTAGCTCTGGGGCCAACGTCCTGACTTTC	CASSLISSGANVLTF
TRBV7-2	TRBJ2-2	.	TRBD1	TGTGCCAGCAGCGGGACAGGGAGCACCGGGGAGCTGTTTTTT	CASSGTGSTGELFF